The TCR beta chain described here comes from a study of breast tumors, draining lymph nodes, adjacent tissues. General study points: Compared with lymph nodes, tumors were less diverse; compared with nontumor tissue, more.

V gave up 5 bases and J gave up 2 bases, with 10 bases separating them. The CDR3 has 14 amino acids. Germline assignment: CDR1 SEHNR and CDR2 FQNEAQ (reference sequence). TCRdb called the multiplex PCR reads again in MiXCR, with one record for every CDR3 protein. The table has approximately 210,000 distinct CDR3 sequences, roughly 30% seen once. The lymph nodes were axillary draining lymph nodes from breast cancer patients. As to this clonotype: The target antigen is unknown. The conserved phenylalanine or tryptophan is not found at the CDR3 terminus, so this likely reflects a read error.

This receptor was identified in a female donor with breast cancer. Some clones in this sample may be carry-over from other donors' samples. The chain is built from TRBV7-9 and TRBJ2-4, with D possibly matching TRBD2 (6 bases). The sequenced sample was axillary lymph node tissue. CDR3: CASSPRDSKNIQYL. In DNA form, the CDR3 reads TGTGCCAGCAGCCCCAGGGACTCCAAAAACATTCAGTACCTC.